These 22 T cell receptor beta chains came from one sample sequenced in a study of cytomegalovirus exposure and HLA in healthy donors. The PCR had 60 Vbeta and 13 Jbeta primers. Measured with immunoSEQ multiplex PCR; TCRdb has only the in-frame clones, and not every one. This sample has about 94,000 clones, with over 60% found just once. Sequenced sample: PBMCs. The receptors were sampled from a man aged 25-45 years in good health and CMV-seronegative.

This clone was recorded once. The rearrangement uses TRBV2 and TRBJ1-2; D is unresolved. Between the trimmed V and J ends, which lost 6 bases and 1 base, there was a span of 6 bases. Germline V gives CDR1 SNHLY, CDR2 FYNNEI. The CDR3 extends over 12 amino acids. DNA of the CDR3: TGTGCCAGCAGGCCGGGTAACTATGGCTACACCTTC. Translated, it gives CASRPGNYGYTF.

The chain is built from TRBV21-1 and TRBJ1-5; TRBD1 is taken as the D call from the table, unchecked against the DNA. TRBV21-1 is a known pseudogene. This CDR3 is 17 amino acids long. The CDR3 reads CASSPYPRDRGNQPQHF. CDR3 DNA sequence: TGTGCCAGCAGCCCCTACCCCCGGGACAGGGGCAATCAGCCCCAGCATTTT.

The gene calls are TRBV28 and TRBJ1-4; the match to TRBD1 covers 8 bases. V was clipped by 5 bases and J by 2 bases; unmatched bases: 1. This CDR3 spans 14 amino acids. The V gene's germline CDR1 is MDHEN and CDR2 SYDVKM. The CDR3 is CASSPGGTNEKLFF. Written as DNA, the CDR3 is TGTGCCAGCAGTCCAGGGGGCACTAATGAAAAACTGTTTTTT. Variable domain in full (rest from reference TRBV28 and TRBJ1-4): DVKVTQSSRYLVKRTGEKVFLECVQDMDHENMFWYRQDPGLGLRLIYFSYDVKMKEKGDIPEGYSVSREKKERFSLILESASTNQTSMYLCASSPGGTNEKLFFGSGTQLSVL.

Only a few counts were recorded for this clone. V and J are TRBV2 and TRBJ2-7; TRBD2 agrees at 11 bases. With 2 bases clipped from V and 4 bases from J, the junction kept 1 base outside the gene matches. Germline CDR1 reads SNHLY; CDR2 reads FYNNEI. The CDR3 covers 14 residues. CDR3 sequence reads: CASSETSGRYEQYF. CDR3 nucleotides: TGTGCCAGCAGTGAAACTAGCGGGAGATACGAGCAGTACTTC.

The rearrangement uses TRBV15 and TRBJ2-3; unclear D gene. This CDR3 has 13 amino acids. CDR1 and CDR2 (germline): LNHNV, YYDKDF (reference sequence). V gave up 3 bases and J gave up 2 bases, with 6 bases separating them. The CDR3 region has the DNA TGTGCCACCAGCAGGTTCTACACAGATACGCAGTATTTT. It codes for CATSRFYTDTQYF. The complete variable domain, with remaining parts taken from reference TRBV15 and TRBJ2-3, reads DAMVIQNPRYQVTQFGKPVTLSCSQTLNHNVMYWYQQKSSQAPKLLFHYYDKDFNNEADTPDNFQSRRPNTSFCFLDIRSPGLGDTAMYLCATSRFYTDTQYFGPGTRLTVL.

The chain is built from TRBV7-8 and TRBJ1-3, with 8 nucleotides matching TRBD1. From germline, CDR1 is SGHVS and CDR2 FQNEAQ. CDR3 length: 19 amino acids. Unmatched junction bases numbered 15, after V lost 5 bases and J lost 0 bases. The CDR3 nucleotides read TGTGCCAGCAGCCCCCTTGGACAGGGTCCCGAATACTCTGGAAACACCATATATTTT. Its protein is CASSPLGQGPEYSGNTIYF.

The rearrangement uses TRBV4-3 and TRBJ2-7; 8 nucleotides line up with TRBD1. This CDR3 has 15 amino acids. The J segment lost 3 bases and the V segment lost 1 base, leaving 5 bases of the junction unmatched. Germline V gene lookup returns CDR1 LGHNA and CDR2 YSLEER. Here the CDR3 reads CASSQVVGTGYEQYF. The CDR3 DNA is TGCGCCAGCAGCCAAGTAGTCGGGACAGGCTACGAGCAGTACTTC.

This clone was detected a few times. This chain joins TRBV18 and TRBJ2-5; 7 positions agree with TRBD2. The CDR3 extends over 15 amino acids. The germline V gene has CDR1 KGHSH and CDR2 LQKENI. The V and J ends lost 6 bases and 4 bases, in that order; junction bases with no gene match: 11. The CDR3 sequence: CASSPGLVSTETQYF. The DNA of the CDR3 is TGTGCCAGCTCGCCTGGACTAGTTTCAACAGAGACCCAGTACTTC.

V and J are TRBV19 and TRBJ1-4; 9 bases match TRBD1. The V and J ends lost 4 bases and 8 bases, in that order; junction bases with no gene match: 5. The CDR3 has 14 amino acids. Per germline, CDR1 LNHDA and CDR2 SQIVND (reference sequence). The CDR3 DNA reads TGTGCCAGTAGTACCCGACAGGGGGTCGAAAAACTGTTTTTT. It is translated as CASSTRQGVEKLFF. The complete variable domain, with remaining parts taken from reference TRBV19 and TRBJ1-4, reads DGGITQSPKYLFRKEGQNVTLSCEQNLNHDAMYWYRQDPGQGLRLIYYSQIVNDFQKGDIAEGYSVSREKKESFPLTVTSAQKNPTAFYLCASSTRQGVEKLFFGSGTQLSVL.

The V and J genes are TRBV5-1 and TRBJ2-3; 16 bases are shared with TRBD2. The CDR3 contains 18 residues. From germline, CDR1 is SGHRS and CDR2 YFSETQ. Trimming took 3 bases from V and 3 from J; bases not matched to a gene: 7. CDR3 amino acids: CASSSGLAGGASTDTQYF. CDR3 nucleotide sequence: TGCGCCAGCAGCTCGGGACTAGCGGGAGGGGCTAGTACAGATACGCAGTATTTT.

The rearrangement links TRBV4-1 to TRBJ1-2; TRBD1 matches 9 bases. This CDR3 spans 15 amino acids. With 2 bases clipped from V and 8 bases from J, the junction kept 9 bases outside the gene matches. Germline values: CDR1 MGHRA, CDR2 YSYEKL. CDR3 nucleotides: TGCGCCAGCAGCCAAAACCCACAGGGGGCGCAGGGCTACACCTTC. This encodes CASSQNPQGAQGYTF.

The CDR3 sequence: CASSPGQVSSGNTIYF. In DNA form, the CDR3 reads TGTGCCAGCTCACCAGGACAGGTATCCTCTGGAAACACCATATATTTT. The rearrangement links TRBV18 to TRBJ1-3, with TRBD1 identical over 7 bases. The germline V gene has CDR1 KGHSH and CDR2 LQKENI. The length of the CDR3 is 16 residues. Germline trimming cut 2 bases from V and 0 bases from J; bases unmatched to any gene: 4.

The J gene is TRBJ1-2, the V gene TRBV27; D perhaps matches TRBD1 (6 bases). Trimming stripped 6 bases from V and 7 bases from J, with 15 bases between. CDR1 is MNHEY, CDR2 SMNVEV, per germline (reference sequence). This CDR3 contains 13 residues. The CDR3 protein is CASSTTGSVGYTF. The CDR3 bases are TGTGCCAGCAGCACGACAGGATCGGTTGGCTACACCTTC.

This sequence joins TRBV27 and TRBJ2-3; 11 nucleotides match TRBD1. With V trimmed by 4 bases and J by 3 bases, 6 bases remained unmatched. The CDR3 runs to 16 residues. Germline lookup yields CDR1 MNHEY and CDR2 SMNVEV (reference sequence). The CDR3 nucleotides are TGTGCCAGCAGTTACCTCGGGACAGGGGGGACAGATACGCAGTATTTT. It yields the protein CASSYLGTGGTDTQYF.

This clone was found a few times. The chain employs TRBV5-1 and TRBJ2-3, with 8 bases lining up with TRBD2. Germline CDR1 reads SGHRS; CDR2 reads YFSETQ. The J segment lost 2 bases and the V segment lost 0 bases, leaving 8 bases of the junction unmatched. The CDR3 runs 17 residues. The CDR3: CASSLEVSGTPTDTQYF. The CDR3 region has the DNA TGCGCCAGCAGCTTGGAGGTTAGCGGGACACCCACAGATACGCAGTATTTT.

The chain couples TRBV7-9 to TRBJ2-2; 11 bases match TRBD1. The germline V gene has CDR1 SEHNR and CDR2 FQNEAQ (reference sequence). J lost 4 bases, V lost 6 bases, and 7 bases had no gene match. The CDR3 totals 16 residues. DNA for the CDR3: TGTGCCAGCAGTACCCGGACAGGGGGCTTCACCGGGGAGCTGTTTTTT. Protein: CASSTRTGGFTGELFF.

This clone was seen just once. At the DNA level, this CDR3 is encoded by other sequences in the same sample as well. The chain employs TRBV6-1 and TRBJ1-2, with 9 bases that match TRBD1. This CDR3 comprises 13 residues. Germline-derived CDR1 and CDR2 are MNHNS and SASEGT. V lost 1 base and J lost 6; bases outside the gene matches: 0. The CDR3 region is CASSEGTGDGYTF. CDR3 DNA sequence: TGTGCCAGCAGTGAAGGGACAGGGGATGGCTACACCTTC.

The V gene is TRBV21-1, the J gene TRBJ1-2; the D call in the table, TRBD1, was not verified against the DNA. TRBV21-1 has pseudogene status. The CDR3 loop spans 13 amino acids. CDR3 region: CASSKGQNYGYTF. The CDR3 DNA reads as TGTGCCAGCAGCAAAGGACAAAACTATGGCTACACCTTC.

The chain links TRBV7-9 to TRBJ2-1; D is uncertain. The CDR3 loop spans 12 amino acids. Germline V gene sequence: CDR1 SEHNR, CDR2 FQNEAQ (reference sequence). V was pared by 3 bases and J by 6 bases, with 6 bases between. CDR3 DNA sequence: TGTGCCAGCAGCTTGACGGGCAATGAGCAGTTCTTC. Its translation is CASSLTGNEQFF.

The rearrangement links TRBV28 to TRBJ2-1; 15 bases map to TRBD2. V lost 6 bases to trimming and J lost 12 bases; unmatched junction nucleotides: 9. Germline CDR1 MDHEN, CDR2 SYDVKM. The CDR3 totals 15 residues. The CDR3 nucleotides read TGTGCCAGCAGCCCCGGGACTAGCGGGAGGCCTGGGCAGTTCTTC. Its protein is CASSPGTSGRPGQFF.

The chain uses TRBV2 and TRBJ1-6; tentative D call: TRBD1 (6 bases). V gave up 2 bases and J gave up 10 bases, with 18 bases separating them. CDR1 SNHLY and CDR2 FYNNEI come from the germline V gene. The CDR3 extends over 16 amino acids. The CDR3 nucleotides are TGTGCCAGCAGTGAAAAGTTGGCAGGGGTAGAGTCACCCCTCCACTTT. Translating it yields CASSEKLAGVESPLHF.

V gene TRBV30 combines with J gene TRBJ1-5, with a possible D match to TRBD1 (5 bases). The CDR3 sequence is 12 residues long. Germline V lookup: CDR1 GTSNPN, CDR2 SVGIG (reference sequence). V dropped 0 bases and J dropped 11 bases, with 11 bases sitting between them. The chain's CDR3 is CAWSVMQGAQHF. The CDR3 DNA is TGTGCCTGGAGTGTGATGCAGGGCGCCCAGCATTTT.